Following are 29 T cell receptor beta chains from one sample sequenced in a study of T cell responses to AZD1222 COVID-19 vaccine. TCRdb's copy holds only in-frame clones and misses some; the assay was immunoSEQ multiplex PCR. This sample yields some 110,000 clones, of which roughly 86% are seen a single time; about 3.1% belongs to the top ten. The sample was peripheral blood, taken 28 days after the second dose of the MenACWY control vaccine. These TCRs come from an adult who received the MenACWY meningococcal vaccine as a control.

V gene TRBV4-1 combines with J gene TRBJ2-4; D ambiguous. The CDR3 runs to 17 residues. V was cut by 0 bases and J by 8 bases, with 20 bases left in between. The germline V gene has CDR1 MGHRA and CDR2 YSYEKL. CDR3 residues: CASSQDELGSGFYIQYF. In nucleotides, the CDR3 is TGCGCCAGCAGCCAAGATGAATTAGGGTCTGGGTTCTACATTCAGTACTTC.

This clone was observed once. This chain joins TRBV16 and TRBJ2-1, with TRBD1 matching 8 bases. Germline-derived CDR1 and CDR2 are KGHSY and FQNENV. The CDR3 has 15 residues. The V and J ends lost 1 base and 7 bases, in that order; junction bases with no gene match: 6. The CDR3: CASSQFTGGGNEQFF. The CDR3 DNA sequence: TGTGCCAGCAGCCAATTTACAGGGGGTGGAAATGAGCAGTTCTTC.

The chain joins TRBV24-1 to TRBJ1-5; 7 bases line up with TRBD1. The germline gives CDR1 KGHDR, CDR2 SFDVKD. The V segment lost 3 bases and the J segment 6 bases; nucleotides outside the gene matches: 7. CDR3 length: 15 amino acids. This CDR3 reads CATSDKTGVGQPQHF. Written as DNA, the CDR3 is TGTGCCACCAGTGATAAAACAGGGGTGGGTCAGCCCCAGCATTTT.

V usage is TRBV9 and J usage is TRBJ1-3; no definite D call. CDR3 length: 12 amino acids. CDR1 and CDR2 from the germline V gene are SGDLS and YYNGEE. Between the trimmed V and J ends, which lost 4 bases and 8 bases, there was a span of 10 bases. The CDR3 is CASSLDGDTIYF. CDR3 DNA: TGTGCCAGCAGCCTCGATGGGGACACCATATATTTT.

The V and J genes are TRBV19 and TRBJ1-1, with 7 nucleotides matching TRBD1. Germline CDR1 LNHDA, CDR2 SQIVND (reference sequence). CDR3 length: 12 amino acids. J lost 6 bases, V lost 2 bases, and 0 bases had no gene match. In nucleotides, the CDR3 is TGTGCCAGTAGTATACAGGGGGCTGAAGCTTTCTTT. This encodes CASSIQGAEAFF. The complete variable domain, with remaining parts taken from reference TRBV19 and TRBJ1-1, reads DGGITQSPKYLFRKEGQNVTLSCEQNLNHDAMYWYRQDPGQGLRLIYYSQIVNDFQKGDIAEGYSVSREKKESFPLTVTSAQKNPTAFYLCASSIQGAEAFFGQGTRLTVV.

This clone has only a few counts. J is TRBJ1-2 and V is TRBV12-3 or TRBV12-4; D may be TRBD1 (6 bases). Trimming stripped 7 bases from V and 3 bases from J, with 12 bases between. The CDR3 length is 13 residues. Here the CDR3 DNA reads TGTGCCAGCACTAAGGACAGAGACTATGGCTACACCTTC. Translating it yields CASTKDRDYGYTF.

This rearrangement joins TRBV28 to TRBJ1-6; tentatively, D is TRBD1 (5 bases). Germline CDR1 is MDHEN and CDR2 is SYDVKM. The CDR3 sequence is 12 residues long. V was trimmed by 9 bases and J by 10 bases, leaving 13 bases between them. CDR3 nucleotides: TGTGCCAGTCAGGGCGGGCAATCACCCCTCCACTTT. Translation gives CASQGGQSPLHF.

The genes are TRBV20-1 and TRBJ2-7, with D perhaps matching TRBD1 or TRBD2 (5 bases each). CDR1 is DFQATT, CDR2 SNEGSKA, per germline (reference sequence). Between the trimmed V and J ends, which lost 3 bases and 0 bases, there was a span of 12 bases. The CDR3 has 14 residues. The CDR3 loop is CSASSGTHSYEQYF. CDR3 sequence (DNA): TGCAGTGCTAGTTCCGGGACCCACTCCTACGAGCAGTACTTC.

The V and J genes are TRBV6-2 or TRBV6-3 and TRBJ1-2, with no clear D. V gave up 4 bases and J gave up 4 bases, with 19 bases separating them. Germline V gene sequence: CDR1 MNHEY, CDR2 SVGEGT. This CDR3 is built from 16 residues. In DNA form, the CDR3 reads TGTGCCAGCAGTTCCCCCTGGACCGAACATAGCTATGGCTACACCTTC. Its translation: CASSSPWTEHSYGYTF.

CDR3 residues: CAISEGQTNQPQHF. In nucleotides, the CDR3 is TGTGCCATCAGTGAAGGACAGACCAATCAGCCCCAGCATTTT. The chain is built from TRBV10-3 and TRBJ1-5, with D possibly being TRBD1 (6 bases). This CDR3 spans 14 amino acids. Germline V CDR1 and CDR2: ENHRY, SYGVKD. Trimming took 3 bases from V and 3 from J, leaving 9 bases between them.

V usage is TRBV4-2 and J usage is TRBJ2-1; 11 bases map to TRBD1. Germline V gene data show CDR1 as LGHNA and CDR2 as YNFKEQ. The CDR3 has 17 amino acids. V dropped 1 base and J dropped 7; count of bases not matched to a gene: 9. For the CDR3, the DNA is TGTGCCAGCAGCCAAGCCCACGGGACAGGGGGTGGGAATGAGCAGTTCTTC. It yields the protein CASSQAHGTGGGNEQFF.

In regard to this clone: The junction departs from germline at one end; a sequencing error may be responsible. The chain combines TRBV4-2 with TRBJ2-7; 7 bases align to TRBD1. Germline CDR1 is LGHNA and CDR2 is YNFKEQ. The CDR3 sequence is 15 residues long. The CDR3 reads CASSQGSTGPNPRVF. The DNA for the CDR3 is TGTGCCAGCAGCCAAGGTTCGACAGGGCCTAATCCCCGGGTCTTC.

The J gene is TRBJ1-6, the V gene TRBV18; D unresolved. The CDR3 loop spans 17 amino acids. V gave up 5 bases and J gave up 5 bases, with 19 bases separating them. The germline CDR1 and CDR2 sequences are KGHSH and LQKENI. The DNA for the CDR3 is TGTGCCAGCTCAAACGGACGGAATTTTGGAGATAATTCACCCCTCCACTTT. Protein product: CASSNGRNFGDNSPLHF. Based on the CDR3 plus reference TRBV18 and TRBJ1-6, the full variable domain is NAGVMQNPRHLVRRRGQEARLRCSPMKGHSHVYWYRQLPEEGLKFMVYLQKENIIDESGMPKERFSAEFPKEGPSILRIQQVVRGDSAAYFCASSNGRNFGDNSPLHFGNGTRLTVT.

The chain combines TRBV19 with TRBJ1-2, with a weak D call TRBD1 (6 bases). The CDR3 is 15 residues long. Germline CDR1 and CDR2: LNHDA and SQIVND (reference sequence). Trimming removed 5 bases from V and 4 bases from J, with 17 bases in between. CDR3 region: CASSFSSTGGYGYTF. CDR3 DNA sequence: TGTGCCAGTAGTTTCTCTTCGACAGGTGGCTATGGCTACACCTTC.

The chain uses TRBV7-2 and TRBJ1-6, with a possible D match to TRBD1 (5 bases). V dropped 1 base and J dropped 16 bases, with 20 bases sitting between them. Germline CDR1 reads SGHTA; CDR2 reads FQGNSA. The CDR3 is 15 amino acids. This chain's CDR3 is CASSLELGGVGSLHF. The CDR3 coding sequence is TGTGCCAGCAGCTTAGAGTTGGGGGGGGTTGGGAGTCTCCACTTT.

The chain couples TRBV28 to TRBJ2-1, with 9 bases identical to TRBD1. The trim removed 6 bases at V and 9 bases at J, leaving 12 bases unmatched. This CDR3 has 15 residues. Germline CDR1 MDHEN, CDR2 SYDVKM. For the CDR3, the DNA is TGTGCCAGCAGACCCACCGGGACAGGGAAATCTGAGCAGTTCTTC. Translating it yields CASRPTGTGKSEQFF.

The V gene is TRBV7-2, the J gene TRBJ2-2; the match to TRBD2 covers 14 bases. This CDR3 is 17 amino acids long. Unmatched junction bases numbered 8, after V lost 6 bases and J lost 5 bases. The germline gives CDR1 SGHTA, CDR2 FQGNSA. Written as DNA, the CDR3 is TGTGCCAGCAGTCGAGGACTAGCGGGGGGAAGTACCGGGGAGCTGTTTTTT. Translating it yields CASSRGLAGGSTGELFF.

CDR3 sequence: CASSLGLLDGYTF. In DNA, the CDR3 is TGTGCCAGCAGCCTGGGGCTACTAGATGGCTACACCTTC. The gene calls are TRBV3-1 (or the pseudogene TRBV3-2) and TRBJ1-2, with TRBD1 as a possible D gene (5 bases). With 4 bases removed from V and 6 bases from J, the gap between germline ends came to 12 bases. CDR1 is LGHDT, CDR2 YNNKEL, per germline (reference sequence). The CDR3 spans 13 residues.

CDR3 nucleotides: TGTGCCAGCAGCCAAGATAGTACAGGACCCCTCAAGCGGCAGTACTTC. Translating it yields CASSQDSTGPLKRQYF. The chain couples TRBV3-1 (or the pseudogene TRBV3-2) to TRBJ2-7, with D possibly TRBD1 on 5 matching bases. V lost 0 bases to trimming and J lost 9 bases, with 21 bases between them. The CDR3 is 16 residues long. Germline V gene lookup returns CDR1 LGHDT and CDR2 YNNKEL (reference sequence).

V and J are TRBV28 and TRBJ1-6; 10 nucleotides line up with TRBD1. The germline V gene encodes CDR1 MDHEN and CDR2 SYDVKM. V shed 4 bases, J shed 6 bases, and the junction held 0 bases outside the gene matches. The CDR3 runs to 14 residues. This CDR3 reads CASSWTGGNSPLHF. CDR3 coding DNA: TGTGCCAGCAGTTGGACAGGGGGTAATTCACCCCTCCACTTT. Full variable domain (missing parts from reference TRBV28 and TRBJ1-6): DVKVTQSSRYLVKRTGEKVFLECVQDMDHENMFWYRQDPGLGLRLIYFSYDVKMKEKGDIPEGYSVSREKKERFSLILESASTNQTSMYLCASSWTGGNSPLHFGNGTRLTVT.

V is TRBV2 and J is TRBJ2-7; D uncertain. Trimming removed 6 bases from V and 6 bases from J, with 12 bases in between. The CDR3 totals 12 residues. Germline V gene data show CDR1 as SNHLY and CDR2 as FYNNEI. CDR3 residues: CASRYPSTEQYF. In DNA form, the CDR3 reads TGTGCCAGCAGGTACCCCTCCACCGAGCAGTACTTC. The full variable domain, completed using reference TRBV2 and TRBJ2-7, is EPEVTQTPSHQVTQMGQEVILRCVPISNHLYFYWYRQILGQKVEFLVSFYNNEISEKSEIFDDQFSVERPDGSNFTLKIRSTKLEDSAMYFCASRYPSTEQYFGPGTRLTVT.

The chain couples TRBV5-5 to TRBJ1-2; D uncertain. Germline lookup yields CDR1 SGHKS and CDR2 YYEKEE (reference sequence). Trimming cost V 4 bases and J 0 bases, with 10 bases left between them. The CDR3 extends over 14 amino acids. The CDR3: CASSLYLTNYGYTF. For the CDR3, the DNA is TGTGCCAGCAGCCTTTATTTGACTAACTATGGCTACACCTTC.

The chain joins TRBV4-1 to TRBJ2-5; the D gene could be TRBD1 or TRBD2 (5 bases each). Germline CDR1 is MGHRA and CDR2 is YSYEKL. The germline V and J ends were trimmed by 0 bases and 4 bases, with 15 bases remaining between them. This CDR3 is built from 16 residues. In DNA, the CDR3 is TGCGCCAGCAGCCAAGAGGGTGGCAGGGCGGGAGAGACCCAGTACTTC. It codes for CASSQEGGRAGETQYF.

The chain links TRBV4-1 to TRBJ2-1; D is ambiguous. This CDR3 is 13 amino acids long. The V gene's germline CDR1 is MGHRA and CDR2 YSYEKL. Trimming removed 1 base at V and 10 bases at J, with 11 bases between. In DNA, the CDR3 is TGCGCCAGCAGCCAAGTTATAAGGTCCGAGCAGTTCTTC. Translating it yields CASSQVIRSEQFF.

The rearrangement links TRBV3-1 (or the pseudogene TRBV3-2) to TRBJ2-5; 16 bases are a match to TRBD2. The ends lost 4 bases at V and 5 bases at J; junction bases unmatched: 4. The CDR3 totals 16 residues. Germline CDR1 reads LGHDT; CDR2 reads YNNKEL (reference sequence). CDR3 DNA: TGTGCCAGCAGCCGCGGGACTAGCGGGGGGGTTGAGACCCAGTACTTC. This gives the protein CASSRGTSGGVETQYF.

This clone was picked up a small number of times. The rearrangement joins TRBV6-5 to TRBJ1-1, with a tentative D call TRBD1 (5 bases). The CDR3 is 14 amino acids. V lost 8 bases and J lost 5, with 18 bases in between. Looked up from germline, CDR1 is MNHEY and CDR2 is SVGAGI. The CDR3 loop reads CASLARGTGTEAFF. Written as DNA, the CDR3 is TGTGCCAGCTTAGCGAGGGGAACGGGGACTGAAGCTTTCTTT.

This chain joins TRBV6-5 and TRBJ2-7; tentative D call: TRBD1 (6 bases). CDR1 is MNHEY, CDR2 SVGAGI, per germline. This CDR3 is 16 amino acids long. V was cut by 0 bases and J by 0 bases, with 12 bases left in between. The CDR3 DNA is TGTGCCAGCAGTTACTCGAAACAGGGCGCCTCCTACGAGCAGTACTTC. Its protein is CASSYSKQGASYEQYF.

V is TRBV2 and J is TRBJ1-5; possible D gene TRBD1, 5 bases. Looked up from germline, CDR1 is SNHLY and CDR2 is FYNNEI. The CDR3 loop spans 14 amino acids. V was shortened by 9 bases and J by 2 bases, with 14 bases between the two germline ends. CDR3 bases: TGTGCCAGTTCATTTCAGGGAGGCAATCAGCCCCAGCATTTT. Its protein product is CASSFQGGNQPQHF.

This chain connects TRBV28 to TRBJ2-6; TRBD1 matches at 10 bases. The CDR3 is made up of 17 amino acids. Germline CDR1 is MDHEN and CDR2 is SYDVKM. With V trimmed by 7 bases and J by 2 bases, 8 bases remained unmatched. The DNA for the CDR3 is TGTGCCAGCAACGCCGGGACAGGGGCCGCTGGGGCCAACGTCCTGACTTTC. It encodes CASNAGTGAAGANVLTF.